Given below is one TCR beta chain in context. Its antigen is not identified. The germline V gene encodes CDR1 SGHNT and CDR2 YYREEE (reference sequence). This CDR3 is 15 amino acids long. V lost 2 bases to trimming and J lost 2 bases, with 13 bases between them. This record belongs to a study of cytomegalovirus exposure and HLA in healthy donors. Study-level background: Caucasian-associated ancestry cluster membership applied to around 80% of approximately 420 genotyped donors. Points from the study as a whole: In an earlier analysis, in approximately 630 donors, most V segments appeared productive either ~87% or ~30% of the time. Sequencing likely generated an artifact that appeared as a cluster of highly shared sequence variants.

A multiplex PCR was run with 60 Vbeta primers and 13 Jbeta primers. Data came from immunoSEQ multiplex PCR; TCRdb stores just in-frame clones and leaves some out. This table holds about 160,000 clones, around 81% found once. The clonotype comes from a woman aged 45-65 years in good health and CMV-seronegative. Specimen: PBMCs. The chain is built from TRBV5-4 and TRBJ1-2, with D tentatively TRBD1 (5 bases). The CDR3 here is CASSFPEAGNYGYTF. The CDR3 DNA follows: TGTGCCAGCAGCTTCCCAGAAGCAGGGAACTATGGCTACACCTTC.